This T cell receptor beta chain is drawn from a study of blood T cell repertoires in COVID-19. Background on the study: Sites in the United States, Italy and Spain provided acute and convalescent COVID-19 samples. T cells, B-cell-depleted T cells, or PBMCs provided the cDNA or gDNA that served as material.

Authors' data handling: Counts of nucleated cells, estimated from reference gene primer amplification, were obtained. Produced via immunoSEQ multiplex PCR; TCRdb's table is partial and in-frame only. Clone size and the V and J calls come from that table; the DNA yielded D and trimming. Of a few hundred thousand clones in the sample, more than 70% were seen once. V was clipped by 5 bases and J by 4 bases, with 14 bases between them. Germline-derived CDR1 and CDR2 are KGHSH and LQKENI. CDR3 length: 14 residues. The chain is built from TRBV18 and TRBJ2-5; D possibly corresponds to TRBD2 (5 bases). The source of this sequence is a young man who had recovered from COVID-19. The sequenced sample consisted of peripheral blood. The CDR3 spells CASSVAGGGETQYF. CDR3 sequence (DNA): TGTGCCAGCTCAGTGGCTGGAGGCGGAGAGACCCAGTACTTC.